A selection of T cell receptor beta chains follows, all from one sample in a study of regulatory T cells in long-lasting Graves disease. TCRdb analysed the multiplex PCR reads with MiXCR anew, one entry per CDR3 protein. The data show approximately 400,000 distinct CDR3 sequences, 10% to 15% seen once. These same records also appear under a second study, on T cells in Graves' hyperthyroidism and ophthalmopathy.

Sequenced here: peripheral blood mononuclear cells (PBMCs), sampled at new diagnosis, from a patient treated with antithyroid drugs. All receptors come from a woman younger than 35 with Graves disease. The CDR3 runs from the conserved cysteine through the conserved F or W.

j_call | v_call | cdr3_length | cdr3_aa
TRBJ1-1 | TRBV11-2 | 16 | CASSPASDRGGTEAFF
TRBJ1-1 | TRBV7-6 | 16 | CASSPLRGDRGAPAFF
TRBJ2-1 | TRBV7-9 | 18 | CASSRYGTSGGQGNEQFF
TRBJ2-7 | TRBV29-1 | 12 | CSASKTGTEQYF
TRBJ2-3 | TRBV2 | 15 | CASSGLAGGMDTQYF
TRBJ2-3 | TRBV20-1 | 15 | CSARQTGVRTDTQYF
TRBJ2-2 | TRBV24-1 | 14 | CATSDHRGAGELFF
TRBJ1-1 | TRBV12-3/TRBV12-4 | 15 | CASSLRGRADTEAFF
TRBJ2-1 | TRBV3-1 | 14 | CASSQDPQPDEQFF
TRBJ1-1 | TRBV10-3 | 14 | CAISEEGARTEAFF
TRBJ1-3 | TRBV9 | 15 | CASSVDSFSGNTIYF
TRBJ2-7 | TRBV13 | 15 | CASSNTGDSSYEQYF
TRBJ2-1 | TRBV18 | 16 | CASSPGAGGQVEEQFF
TRBJ2-2 | TRBV12-3/TRBV12-4 | 16 | CASRGLAGGGTGELFF
TRBJ2-5 | TRBV12-3/TRBV12-4 | 15 | CASSTGASSGETQYF
TRBJ1-2 | TRBV4-2 | 13 | CASSLTGVYGYTF
TRBJ1-6 | TRBV6-2/TRBV6-3 | 14 | CASSYSKIGHPVHF
TRBJ2-1 | TRBV7-9 | 23 | CASSRTGLAPGNGVLGDYNEQFF
TRBJ2-5 | TRBV15 | 14 | CATSSHRFKETQYF
TRBJ1-1 | TRBV19 | 11 | CASSPIQAAFF
TRBJ2-3 | TRBV5-1 | 15 | CASSGGLASTDTQYF
TRBJ1-2 | TRBV27 | 13 | CASSPGGLMGYTF
TRBJ2-6 | TRBV4-3 | 15 | CASSPTGTGANVLTF
TRBJ2-5 | TRBV7-2 | 13 | CASSRDRAETQYF
TRBJ2-7 | TRBV7-2 | 19 | CASSYQPGLAGSGGYEQYF
TRBJ1-1 | TRBV11-2 | 14 | CASSLLRWNTEAFF
TRBJ1-2 | TRBV27 | 15 | CASSLVGGDNYGYTF
TRBJ1-5 | TRBV12-3/TRBV12-4 | 16 | CASSPTGVFSNQPQHF
TRBJ1-2 | TRBV11-2 | 18 | CASSLDRGGRSKSYGYTF
TRBJ2-1 | TRBV20-1 | 18 | CSALRPPELVRPYNEQFF
TRBJ1-5 | TRBV15 | 14 | CATRSRGGLWPQHF
TRBJ1-2 | TRBV27 | 13 | CASSRGALYGYTF
TRBJ1-3 | TRBV20-1 | 15 | CSAREGGSDGNTIYF
TRBJ2-1 | TRBV27 | 17 | CASSPRAWSQGDNEQFF
TRBJ2-6 | TRBV12-3/TRBV12-4 | 18 | CASTHSGGRVSRANVLTF
TRBJ1-2 | TRBV11-1 | 11 | CASSTGQFDTF
TRBJ2-2 | TRBV6-4 | 13 | CASRGQVAGELFF
TRBJ1-4 | TRBV7-9 | 11 | CASSFPGRLFF
TRBJ1-2 | TRBV5-1 | 12 | CASSLRNYGYTF
TRBJ2-5 | TRBV28 | 16 | CASSSTGRQRQETQYF
TRBJ1-1 | TRBV2 | 13 | CASSPREPRSAFF
TRBJ1-2 | TRBV29-1 | 14 | CSVERVGLHYGYTF
TRBJ2-7 | TRBV5-1 | 12 | CASSLEGNEQYF
TRBJ1-1 | TRBV30 | 12 | CAWSEGWTEAFF
TRBJ2-3 | TRBV20-1 | 16 | CSARSGLAGGTDTQYF
TRBJ1-2 | TRBV6-5 | 15 | CASSYSIGSFYGYTF
TRBJ2-1 | TRBV29-1 | 12 | CSVEALGAEQFF
TRBJ2-7 | TRBV20-1 | 13 | CSTGKQVLNEQYF
TRBJ2-1 | TRBV20-1 | 17 | CSARVLLAGEPYNEQFF
TRBJ2-1 | TRBV7-2 | 12 | CASSRTFNEQFF
TRBJ2-3 | TRBV6-1 | 13 | CASKGGATDTQYF
TRBJ1-5 | TRBV12-5 | 17 | CASGASLIGQTRGPQHF
TRBJ1-1 | TRBV27 | 18 | CASGALPGLGPMNTEAFF
TRBJ2-5 | TRBV20-1 | 10 | CSADRETQYF